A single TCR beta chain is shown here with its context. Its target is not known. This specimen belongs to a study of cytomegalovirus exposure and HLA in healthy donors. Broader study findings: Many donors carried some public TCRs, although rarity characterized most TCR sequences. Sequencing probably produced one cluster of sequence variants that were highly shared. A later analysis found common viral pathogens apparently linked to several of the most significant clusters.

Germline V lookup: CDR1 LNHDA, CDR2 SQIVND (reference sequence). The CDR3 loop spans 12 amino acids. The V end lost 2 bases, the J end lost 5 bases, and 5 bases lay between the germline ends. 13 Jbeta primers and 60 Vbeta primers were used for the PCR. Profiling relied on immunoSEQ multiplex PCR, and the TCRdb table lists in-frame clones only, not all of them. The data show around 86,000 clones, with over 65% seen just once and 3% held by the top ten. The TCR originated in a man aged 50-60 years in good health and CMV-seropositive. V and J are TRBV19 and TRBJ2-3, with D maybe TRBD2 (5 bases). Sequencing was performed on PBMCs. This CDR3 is CASSITRDTQYF. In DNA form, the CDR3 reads TGTGCCAGTAGTATAACTAGAGATACGCAGTATTTT.